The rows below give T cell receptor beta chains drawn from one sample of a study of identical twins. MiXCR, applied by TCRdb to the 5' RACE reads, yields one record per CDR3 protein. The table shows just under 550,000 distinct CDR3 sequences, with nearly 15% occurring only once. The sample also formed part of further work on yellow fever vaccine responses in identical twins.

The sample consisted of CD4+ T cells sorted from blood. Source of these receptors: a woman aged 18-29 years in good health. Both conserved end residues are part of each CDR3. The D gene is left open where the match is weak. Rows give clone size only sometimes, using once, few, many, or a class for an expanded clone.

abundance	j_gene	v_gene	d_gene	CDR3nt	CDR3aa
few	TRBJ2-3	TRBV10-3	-	TGTGCCATCAGTGAGTCTAGGACTAGCACAGATACGCAGTATTTT	CAISESRTSTDTQYF
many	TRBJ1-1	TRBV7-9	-	TGTGCCAGCAGCTTAACAAACATGAACACTGAAGCTTTCTTT	CASSLTNMNTEAFF
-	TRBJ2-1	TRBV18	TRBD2	TGTGCCAGCTCCCATCTAGCGGGGGGACAAACCGTATACAATGAGCAGTTCTTC	CASSHLAGGQTVYNEQFF
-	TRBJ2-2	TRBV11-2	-	TGTGCCAGCATCGCTGCGGGGGCATCGAACACCGGGGAGCTGTCTTTT	CASIAAGASNTGELSF
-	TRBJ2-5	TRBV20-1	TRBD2	TGCAGTGCTAGAAAAACTAGCGGGGGGGTTTCTCGAGAGACCCAGTACTTC	CSARKTSGGVSRETQYF
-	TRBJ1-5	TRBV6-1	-	TGTGCCAGCAGTCAGCCCTCTAGGCGAAATCAGCCCCAGCATTTT	CASSQPSRRNQPQHF
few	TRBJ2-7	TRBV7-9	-	TGTGCCAGCAGCCACCGAGCGGGTCCACCCTACGAGCAGTACTTC	CASSHRAGPPYEQYF
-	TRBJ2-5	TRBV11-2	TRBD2	TGTGCCAGCAGCCAAGGTTTTGGGGGAGGGGAGACCCAGTACTTC	CASSQGFGGGETQYF
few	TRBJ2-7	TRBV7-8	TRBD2	TGTGCCAGCAGCTCATCCGGGGGGATTTACGAGCAGTACTTC	CASSSSGGIYEQYF
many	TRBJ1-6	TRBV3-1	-	TGTGCCAGCAGCCAAGGTGCAGTTAATAATTCACCCCTCCACTTT	CASSQGAVNNSPLHF
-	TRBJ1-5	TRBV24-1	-	TGTGCCACCAGTGATCAGGGGAGAGTGGATCAGCCCCAGCATTTT	CATSDQGRVDQPQHF
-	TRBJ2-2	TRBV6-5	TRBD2	TGTGCCAGCGCTACTAGCGGGAGGGCCACCGGGGAGCTGTTTTTT	CASATSGRATGELFF
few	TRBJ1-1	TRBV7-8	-	TGTGCCAGCAGCTTACAAGGGCTCACTGAAGCTTTCTTT	CASSLQGLTEAFF
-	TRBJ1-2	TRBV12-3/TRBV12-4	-	TGTGCCATCCCCCGGCCCCTGGGCTACACCTTC	CAIPRPLGYTF
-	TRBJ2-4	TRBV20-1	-	TGCAGTGCTATACGGGACATTCAGTACTTC	CSAIRDIQYF
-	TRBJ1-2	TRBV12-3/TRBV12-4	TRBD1	TGTGCCAGCAGAAACGGGAGACAGGGGGGCTACACCTTC	CASRNGRQGGYTF
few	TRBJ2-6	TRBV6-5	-	TGTGCCAGCAGTTATTCCAGTTTTGGGGCCAACGTCCTGACTTTC	CASSYSSFGANVLTF
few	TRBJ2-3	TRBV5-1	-	TGCGCCAGCAGCTTGGAACCTCCGGGCCCCATTATGACAGATACGCAGTATTTT	CASSLEPPGPIMTDTQYF
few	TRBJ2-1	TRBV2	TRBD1	TGTGCCAGCAGTGGATTTCAGGGGGCCATCAATGAGCAGTTCTTC	CASSGFQGAINEQFF
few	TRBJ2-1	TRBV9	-	TGTGCCAGCAGCGTTGGAGATCGCCTCCACCGTGAGCAGTTCTTC	CASSVGDRLHREQFF
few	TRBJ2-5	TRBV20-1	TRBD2	TGCAGTGCTGTACTAGCGGGGGGTTTCGAGACCCAGTACTTC	CSAVLAGGFETQYF
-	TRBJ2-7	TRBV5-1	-	TGCGCCAGCAGCCCAGCCCTTAACGAGCAGTACTTC	CASSPALNEQYF
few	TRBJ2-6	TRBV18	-	TGTGCCAGCTCCGGACAGACCTCTGGGGCCAACGTCCTGACTTTC	CASSGQTSGANVLTF
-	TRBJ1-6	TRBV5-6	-	TGTGCCAGCAGCTTTGACAGTTCCCTACATTCACCCCTCCACTTT	CASSFDSSLHSPLHF
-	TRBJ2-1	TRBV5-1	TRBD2	TGCGCCAGCAGCTTGTCTGGCGGGAGATGGGAGCAGTTCTTC	CASSLSGGRWEQFF
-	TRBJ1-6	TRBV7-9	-	TGTGCCAGCAGCGTCGGGGGAACCGTACTCAATTCACCCCTCCACTTT	CASSVGGTVLNSPLHF
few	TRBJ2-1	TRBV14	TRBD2	TGTGCCAGCAGTCAGACTAGCGGGACCAGATACAATGAGCAGTTCTTC	CASSQTSGTRYNEQFF
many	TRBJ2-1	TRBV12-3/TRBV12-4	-	TGTGCCAGCAGTTTTGTAAGCTTCCTATCCTACAATGAGCAGTTCTTC	CASSFVSFLSYNEQFF
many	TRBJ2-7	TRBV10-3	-	TGTGCCATCAGTGAGGGCAGCTCCTACGAGCAGTACTTC	CAISEGSSYEQYF
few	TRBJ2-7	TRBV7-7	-	TGTGCCAGCAGCTGGAAACAGGGCCACGAGCAGTACTTC	CASSWKQGHEQYF
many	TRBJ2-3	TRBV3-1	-	TGTGCCAGCAGCCAAGAGGGCACAACAGATACGCAGTATTTT	CASSQEGTTDTQYF
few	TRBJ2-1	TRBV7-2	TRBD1	TGTGCCAGCAGCTCCGACAGGGGTCGCTACAATGAGCAGTTCTTC	CASSSDRGRYNEQFF
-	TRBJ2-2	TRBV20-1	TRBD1	TGCAGTGCGGACAGGGCGAACACCGGGGAGCTGTTTTTT	CSADRANTGELFF
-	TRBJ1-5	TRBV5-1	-	TGCGCCAGCAGCTTGGAAGGGGCGGGCCAGCCCCAGCATTTT	CASSLEGAGQPQHF
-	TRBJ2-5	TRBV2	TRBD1	TGTGCCAGCAGTGTCCGGACAGGGGGAGAGACCCAGTACTTC	CASSVRTGGETQYF
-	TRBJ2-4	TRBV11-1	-	TGTGCCAGCAGCTTAGTTCCAGGAACTGGGAGTACCAAAAACATTCAGTACTTC	CASSLVPGTGSTKNIQYF
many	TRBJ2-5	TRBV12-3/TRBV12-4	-	TGTGCCAGCAGTCTAGGGACCATGGAAGAGACCCAGTACTTC	CASSLGTMEETQYF
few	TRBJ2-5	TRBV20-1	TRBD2	TGCAGTGCTAGAGGGACTAGCGGGAGGGCTTTTGGAGAGACCCAGTACTTC	CSARGTSGRAFGETQYF
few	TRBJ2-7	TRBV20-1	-	TGCAGTGCTAGAGAAACTCCCGCGGCCTCGACCTACGAGCAGTACTTC	CSARETPAASTYEQYF
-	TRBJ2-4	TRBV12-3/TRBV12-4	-	TGTGCCAGCAGCCCCGGGTATAAAAACATTCAGTACTTC	CASSPGYKNIQYF
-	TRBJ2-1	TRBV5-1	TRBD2	TGCGCCAGCAGCTCCACCTCTAGCGGGGGGTACAATGAGCAGTTCTTC	CASSSTSSGGYNEQFF
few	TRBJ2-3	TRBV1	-	TGCACCAGCAGCCAAAAGACTAGCGGGAGGATAGGAGATACGCAGTATTTT	CTSSQKTSGRIGDTQYF
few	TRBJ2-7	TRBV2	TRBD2	TGTGCCAGCACCCTGACTAGCGGGAGCTTCGAGCAGTACTTC	CASTLTSGSFEQYF
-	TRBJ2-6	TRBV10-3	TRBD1	TGTGCCATCCCCTCGGGACAGGGATTGTCTGGGGCCAACGTCCTGACTTTC	CAIPSGQGLSGANVLTF
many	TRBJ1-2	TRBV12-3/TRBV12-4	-	TGTGCCAGCAGAAGACTGGGAGGCTACACCTTC	CASRRLGGYTF
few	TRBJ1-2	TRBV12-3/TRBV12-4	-	TGTGCCAGCAGTTTACGGTCAGGAAAGGGCTACACCTTC	CASSLRSGKGYTF
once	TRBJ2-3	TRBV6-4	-	TGTGCCAGCAGTGAGGCGGATTTCACAGATACGCAGTATTTT	CASSEADFTDTQYF
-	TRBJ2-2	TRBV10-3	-	TGTGCCATCAGTGAGTCGGCGGGGACCGGGGAGCTGTTTTTT	CAISESAGTGELFF
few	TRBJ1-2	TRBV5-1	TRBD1	TGCGCCAGCAGCTTGGACAGGGGTCGCTATGGCTACACCTTC	CASSLDRGRYGYTF
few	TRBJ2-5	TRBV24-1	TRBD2	TGTGCCACCAGTGACCCAGGACTAGGAGCTGAGACCCAGTACTTC	CATSDPGLGAETQYF
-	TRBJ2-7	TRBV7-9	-	TGTGCCAGCAGCTACCCTACGGACTTCCAGGGGGAGCAGTACTTC	CASSYPTDFQGEQYF